These 32 T cell receptor beta chains originate from one sample sequenced in a study of T cells after yellow fever vaccination. TCRdb reprocessed the 5' RACE reads with MiXCR, giving one entry per CDR3 protein. This repertoire shows around 250,000 distinct CDR3 sequences, around 7% found once; its top ten account for approximately 0.85%. The material sequenced was CD4+ T cells sorted from PBMCs, taken 15 days after the yellow fever booster vaccination. Every receptor here comes from a young man who received the YFV17D yellow fever vaccine.

This clonotype was found many times. V and J are TRBV5-5 and TRBJ2-5; 7 nucleotides line up with TRBD1. The trim removed 4 bases at V and 2 bases at J, leaving 8 bases unmatched. CDR1 is SGHKS, CDR2 YYEKEE, per germline (reference sequence). This CDR3 contains 15 residues. The CDR3 reads CASSHRQGVQETQYF. CDR3 in DNA: TGTGCCAGCAGCCACCGACAGGGAGTACAAGAGACCCAGTACTTC. Drawing the rest from reference TRBV5-5 and TRBJ2-5, the complete variable domain is DAGVTQSPTHLIKTRGQQVTLRCSPISGHKSVSWYQQVLGQGPQFIFQYYEKEERGRGNFPDRFSARQFPNYSSELNVNALLLGDSALYLCASSHRQGVQETQYFGPGTRLLVL.

CDR3 region: CASSVSGRGETQYF. The CDR3 DNA sequence: TGTGCCAGCAGTGTTAGCGGGAGAGGGGAGACCCAGTACTTC. This rearrangement joins TRBV12-3 or TRBV12-4 to TRBJ2-5, with 9 positions matching TRBD2. The V and J ends lost 5 bases and 5 bases, in that order; junction bases with no gene match: 6. This CDR3 is built from 14 residues.

This clonotype has a handful of counts. In nucleotides, the CDR3 is TGCGCCAGCAGCTTGGTTGCCGGTAGCGGGAGTGGCGCAGATACGCAGTATTTT. Its translation: CASSLVAGSGSGADTQYF. V is TRBV5-1 and J is TRBJ2-3, with 9 bases fitting TRBD2. The CDR3 sequence is 18 residues long. V trimming: 0 bases; J trimming: 4 bases; junction bases outside the gene matches: 12. The germline V gene has CDR1 SGHRS and CDR2 YFSETQ.

This clonotype was counted only a few times. The CDR3 nucleotides are TGCAGCGCAGGCGGGGGGCAGGAACCTCTTTGGGAGCAGTTCTTC. Encoded protein: CSAGGGQEPLWEQFF. The chain employs TRBV29-1 and TRBJ2-1, with 8 bases that match TRBD2. This CDR3 region has 15 residues. The V and J ends lost 7 bases and 10 bases, in that order; junction bases with no gene match: 18. Germline CDR1 and CDR2: SQVTM and ANQGSEA.

The sample holds many counts of this clonotype. The CDR3 is CSARDGSLGEQFF. The CDR3 region has the DNA TGCAGTGCTAGAGATGGGAGCCTAGGCGAGCAGTTCTTC. The chain employs TRBV20-1 and TRBJ2-1; D is perhaps TRBD2 (5 bases). Germline CDR1 DFQATT, CDR2 SNEGSKA (reference sequence). V was pared by 0 bases and J by 10 bases, with 13 bases between. This CDR3 has 13 amino acids.

The chain couples TRBV5-1 to TRBJ1-1, with D possibly matching TRBD1 (6 bases). CDR3 length: 14 amino acids. Germline values: CDR1 SGHRS, CDR2 YFSETQ. Between the trimmed V and J ends, which lost 2 bases and 3 bases, there was a span of 11 bases. CDR3 region: CASSLTTGYTEAFF. The CDR3, as DNA: TGCGCCAGCAGCTTAACGACAGGCTACACTGAAGCTTTCTTT.

For this clonotype: A clone one base away is much larger, so this may be a read error. The CDR3 here is CASSLIRSYEQYF. Written as DNA, the CDR3 is TGCGCCAGCAGCTTGATCAGATCCTACGAGCAGTACTTC. V is TRBV5-1 and J is TRBJ2-7, with D hard to call. Germline CDR1 reads SGHRS; CDR2 reads YFSETQ. The CDR3 contains 13 residues. The V gene lost 1 base and the J gene lost 1 base, with 6 bases spanning the gap.

This clonotype was detected a few times. The CDR3 DNA follows: TGCAGTGCCGTTCAGCGGGACCCCGGGGAGCTGTTTTTT. Translating gives CSAVQRDPGELFF. This sequence joins TRBV20-1 and TRBJ2-2; 7 bases map to TRBD2. Germline V gene data show CDR1 as DFQATT and CDR2 as SNEGSKA (reference sequence). This CDR3 has 13 residues. V lost 6 bases to trimming and J lost 6 bases; unmatched junction nucleotides: 7.

The chain is built from TRBV7-2 and TRBJ1-3; weak D call: TRBD1 (5 bases). Trimming stripped 1 base from V and 4 bases from J, with 8 bases between. The CDR3 has 14 amino acids. Germline loops: CDR1 SGHTA, CDR2 FQGNSA. The CDR3 sequence is CASSLGQWGNTIYF. The CDR3 region has the DNA TGTGCCAGCAGCTTAGGACAGTGGGGAAACACCATATATTTT.

This sequence joins TRBV4-3 and TRBJ2-7; TRBD2 matches 14 bases. Germline CDR1 and CDR2: LGHNA and YSLEER. CDR3 length: 17 residues. With V trimmed by 4 bases and J by 3 bases, 8 bases remained unmatched. CDR3 DNA: TGCGCCAGCAGCCTCGCCTGGACTAGCGGGGGGTACTACGAGCAGTACTTC. It codes for CASSLAWTSGGYYEQYF.

This clonotype was counted ten times or more. The rearrangement uses TRBV29-1 and TRBJ2-7; D not resolved. The CDR3 contains 14 residues. The V and J ends lost 4 bases and 0 bases respectively, with 13 bases between them. CDR1 SQVTM and CDR2 ANQGSEA come from the germline V gene. CDR3 sequence (DNA): TGCAGCGTTGCGGCACAGCAGAGCTCCTACGAGCAGTACTTC. Protein product: CSVAAQQSSYEQYF.

There are many counts of this clonotype. The chain couples TRBV5-1 to TRBJ2-3; D is perhaps TRBD1 or TRBD2 (5 bases each). This CDR3 is built from 15 residues. CDR1 is SGHRS and CDR2 is YFSETQ in the germline V gene. V was clipped by 4 bases and J by 10 bases, with 22 bases between them. Here the CDR3 DNA reads TGCGCCAGCAGCCCCCCCCAGGTCGGGGCCAATCCGCAGTATTTT. It yields the protein CASSPPQVGANPQYF.

This clonotype was detected a few times. This chain connects TRBV27 to TRBJ1-5; TRBD1 might be the D (6 bases). This CDR3 has 16 amino acids. Germline CDR1 is MNHEY and CDR2 is SMNVEV (reference sequence). With 0 bases removed from V and 5 bases from J, the gap between germline ends came to 14 bases. The CDR3 DNA follows: TGTGCCAGCAGTTTATCGGGGACATCGTTTTATCAGCCCCAGCATTTT. This gives the protein CASSLSGTSFYQPQHF.

The V and J genes are TRBV5-6 and TRBJ2-7; no definite D call. Per the germline V gene, CDR1 is SGHDT and CDR2 is YYEEEE. This CDR3 has 15 residues. Deletions cut 3 bases from V and 2 bases from J, with 15 bases between. This CDR3 reads CASSSGLTLTYEQYF. The CDR3 coding sequence is TGTGCCAGCAGCTCCGGGCTCACTCTAACCTACGAGCAGTACTTC.

The table lists this clonotype with a few counts. The chain links TRBV7-3 to TRBJ2-1; TRBD2 might be the D (6 bases). The CDR3 contains 12 residues. Trimming took off 0 bases at V and 12 bases at J, with 9 bases between the two ends. Germline V lookup: CDR1 SGHTA, CDR2 FQGTGA. The CDR3 reads CASSLTGGRQFF. The DNA for the CDR3 is TGTGCCAGCAGCTTAACGGGGGGTAGGCAGTTCTTC.

This clonotype has more than one count but fewer than ten. DNA of the CDR3: TGTGCCTGGAGTTACGGGAAGCCCGGGGAGCTGTTTTTT. It encodes CAWSYGKPGELFF. The rearrangement joins TRBV30 to TRBJ2-2, with TRBD2 as a possible D gene (5 bases). CDR1 and CDR2 (germline): GTSNPN, SVGIG (reference sequence). The CDR3 is 13 residues long. Trimming cost V 2 bases and J 6 bases, with 10 bases left between them.

This clonotype has just a few counts. This chain's CDR3 is CASSLEVGWRRDSPYEQYF. The DNA of the CDR3 is TGTGCCAGCAGCTTAGAAGTAGGCTGGCGGCGGGACAGCCCCTACGAGCAGTACTTC. V and J are TRBV11-2 and TRBJ2-7, with D perhaps TRBD1 (7 bases). The V gene's germline CDR1 is SGHAT and CDR2 FQNNGV. There are 19 residues in the CDR3. Trimming pared 0 bases from V and 2 bases from J, leaving 23 bases between.

The rearrangement uses TRBV7-3 and TRBJ2-3; D is uncertain. Germline CDR1 and CDR2: SGHTA and FQGTGA. The CDR3 spans 13 residues. V lost 5 bases and J lost 2, with 8 bases in between. In nucleotides, the CDR3 is TGTGCCAGCAGCCCCCCTACCACAGATACGCAGTATTTT. This gives the protein CASSPPTTDTQYF.

This chain joins TRBV19 and TRBJ1-1; D is unclear. Germline-derived CDR1 and CDR2 are LNHDA and SQIVND (reference sequence). V lost 7 bases and J 0 bases, leaving 9 bases between the germline ends. The CDR3 runs 13 residues. CDR3 sequence (DNA): TGTGCCAGTAACGCGCAGGTGAACACTGAAGCTTTCTTT. Residues: CASNAQVNTEAFF.

This clonotype was observed a few times. The chain employs TRBV19 and TRBJ2-7; 8 bases agree with TRBD2. The V gene's germline CDR1 is LNHDA and CDR2 SQIVND (reference sequence). V shed 1 base, J shed 4 bases, and the junction held 9 bases outside the gene matches. The CDR3 extends over 16 amino acids. The CDR3 sequence is CASSIVPAGEGYEQYF. The CDR3 nucleotides read TGTGCCAGTAGTATAGTCCCAGCGGGAGAAGGGTACGAGCAGTACTTC.

This clonotype was recorded many times. The rearrangement links TRBV20-1 to TRBJ2-2, with unresolved D. Trimming took off 3 bases at V and 3 bases at J, with 11 bases between the two ends. CDR3 size: 14 residues. CDR1 is DFQATT and CDR2 is SNEGSKA in the germline V gene (reference sequence). CDR3 DNA sequence: TGCAGTGCTAGGAAGGCAGAACACACCGGGGAGCTGTTTTTT. As protein: CSARKAEHTGELFF.

The gene calls are TRBV28 and TRBJ1-1; D is undetermined. V was cut by 6 bases and J by 2 bases, with 4 bases left in between. The length of the CDR3 is 11 residues. The germline gives CDR1 MDHEN, CDR2 SYDVKM. Here the CDR3 reads CASRGNTEAFF. The DNA for the CDR3 is TGTGCCAGCAGGGGTAACACTGAAGCTTTCTTT. Filled out from reference TRBV28 and TRBJ1-1, the complete variable domain reads DVKVTQSSRYLVKRTGEKVFLECVQDMDHENMFWYRQDPGLGLRLIYFSYDVKMKEKGDIPEGYSVSREKKERFSLILESASTNQTSMYLCASRGNTEAFFGQGTRLTVV.

This rearrangement joins TRBV7-2 to TRBJ2-7; the match to TRBD2 covers 14 bases. The CDR3 covers 16 residues. J lost 5 bases, V lost 2 bases, and 5 bases had no gene match. From germline, CDR1 is SGHTA and CDR2 FQGNSA. The CDR3 reads CASSLSGTSGSNEQYF. CDR3 in DNA: TGTGCCAGCAGCTTATCAGGGACTAGCGGGAGCAACGAGCAGTACTTC.

There are a few counts of this clonotype. This CDR3 is CASSPTGNLHYEQFF. The DNA of the CDR3 is TGTGCCAGCAGCCCGACAGGGAATCTACACTATGAGCAGTTCTTC. J is TRBJ2-1 and V is TRBV7-2, with 7 nucleotides matching TRBD1. The junction had 12 bases not matched to a gene; V was cut back by 5 bases and J by 8 bases. The CDR3 runs 15 residues. The germline CDR1 and CDR2 sequences are SGHTA and FQGNSA.

This clonotype was found many times. The genes are TRBV12-3 or TRBV12-4 and TRBJ1-5, with TRBD1 matching over 9 bases. CDR3 size: 15 residues. After removal of 6 bases from V and 6 bases from J, the junction contained 9 bases not matched to a gene. The CDR3 DNA sequence: TGTGCCAGCAGCCAAGGGACAGGGTACAGTCAGCCCCAGCATTTT. Its protein product is CASSQGTGYSQPQHF.

The chain uses TRBV7-2 and TRBJ2-5, with D perhaps TRBD1 (6 bases). The V and J ends lost 3 bases and 4 bases respectively, with 15 bases between them. The germline gives CDR1 SGHTA, CDR2 FQGNSA. The CDR3 runs 15 residues. In nucleotides, the CDR3 is TGTGCCAGCAGCTTTGCCCCCACAGGGTCAGAGACCCAGTACTTC. It translates to CASSFAPTGSETQYF.

Ten or more counts support this clonotype. The rearrangement uses TRBV4-3 and TRBJ2-1, with unresolved D. Trimming removed 0 bases from V and 6 bases from J, with 9 bases in between. CDR1 is LGHNA, CDR2 YSLEER, per germline. CDR3 size: 14 residues. The CDR3 region has the DNA TGCGCCAGCAGCCAAGATTTAGGGCGCAATGAGCAGTTCTTC. It encodes CASSQDLGRNEQFF.

As for this clonotype: At one boundary the junction diverges from the germline segment, which might be a read error. The chain carries TRBV29-1 and TRBJ1-5; TRBD1 is a possible D gene (6 bases). The CDR3 runs 13 residues. CDR1 and CDR2 (germline): SQVTM, ANQGSEA. CDR3 residues: CSVQGQGKQPQHF. In DNA, the CDR3 is TGCAGCGTTCAGGGGCAGGGCAAACAGCCCCAGCATTTT.

This clonotype has a count of ten or more. The chain couples TRBV7-9 to TRBJ2-1, with 11 positions matching TRBD1. The V and J ends lost 2 bases and 8 bases, in that order; junction bases with no gene match: 11. The CDR3 spans 17 residues. Per germline, CDR1 SEHNR and CDR2 FQNEAQ (reference sequence). For the CDR3, the DNA is TGTGCCAGCAGCTTATTACTTGTCGGACAGGGGGCCGATGAGCAGTTCTTC. It codes for CASSLLLVGQGADEQFF.

This chain uses TRBV19 with TRBJ2-2; TRBD1 matches 8 bases. The CDR3 spans 15 residues. The junction had 2 bases not matched to a gene; V was cut back by 2 bases and J by 3 bases. Per the germline V gene, CDR1 is LNHDA and CDR2 is SQIVND (reference sequence). CDR3 coding DNA: TGTGCCAGTAGTATACAGGGGGCCCACACCGGGGAGCTGTTTTTT. Protein: CASSIQGAHTGELFF.

V and J are TRBV20-1 and TRBJ1-5; the D is unclear. The CDR3 runs to 14 residues. Germline V gives CDR1 DFQATT, CDR2 SNEGSKA (reference sequence). Trimming took 3 bases from V and 0 from J, leaving 9 bases between them. The CDR3: CSASRGPSNQPQHF. The CDR3 bases are TGCAGTGCTAGTCGGGGTCCTAGCAATCAGCCCCAGCATTTT.

This clonotype was counted at least ten times. The chain links TRBV7-9 to TRBJ2-1, with 8 bases identical to TRBD2. The V gene end was trimmed by 5 bases and the J gene end by 15 bases; junction bases not matched to a gene: 15. CDR3 length equals 14 residues. Germline V gene sequence: CDR1 SEHNR, CDR2 FQNEAQ (reference sequence). The CDR3 loop is CASSQRSAGVPPFF. The CDR3 DNA sequence: TGTGCCAGCAGCCAAAGATCAGCGGGAGTGCCACCGTTCTTC.